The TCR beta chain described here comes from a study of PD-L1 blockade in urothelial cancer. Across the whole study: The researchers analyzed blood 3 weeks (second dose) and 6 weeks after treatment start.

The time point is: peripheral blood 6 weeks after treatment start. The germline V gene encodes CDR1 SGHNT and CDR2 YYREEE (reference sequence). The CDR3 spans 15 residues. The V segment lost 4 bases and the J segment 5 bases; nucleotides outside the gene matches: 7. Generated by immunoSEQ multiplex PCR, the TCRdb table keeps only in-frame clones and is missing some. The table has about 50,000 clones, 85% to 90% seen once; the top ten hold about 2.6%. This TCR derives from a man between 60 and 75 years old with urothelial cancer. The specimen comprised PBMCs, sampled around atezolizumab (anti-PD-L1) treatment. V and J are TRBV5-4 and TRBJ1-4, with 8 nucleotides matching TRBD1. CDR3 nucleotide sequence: TGTGCCAGCAGCCAAAAACAGGGGGGGAATGAAAAACTGTTTTTT. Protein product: CASSQKQGGNEKLFF.